These 30 T cell receptor beta chains share one sample of origin, sequenced in a study of blood T cells in healthy people across ages. Combining a sample-barcoded 5' primer with a J-beta primer mix, a second PCR ran for 7 to 11 cycles. MiXCR, run by TCRdb on the 5' RACE reads, gives a single entry per CDR3 protein. This table has 700,000 to 950,000 distinct CDR3 sequences, about 42% appearing once. The sample was blood. The receptors originated from a woman aged 60-75 years in good health.

CDR3 bases: TGTGCCAGCTCACCACGGGTGATCAGGACAGATACGCAGTATTTT. Protein: CASSPRVIRTDTQYF. The chain carries TRBV18 and TRBJ2-3, with D unclear. Germline V gene sequence: CDR1 KGHSH, CDR2 LQKENI. Trimming left V 1 base short and J 3 bases short, with 11 bases between. The CDR3 loop spans 15 amino acids.

This clonotype was found many times. The chain joins TRBV9 to TRBJ2-1; TRBD1 might be the D (5 bases). Looked up from germline, CDR1 is SGDLS and CDR2 is YYNGEE. This CDR3 spans 13 amino acids. Trimming took off 4 bases at V and 5 bases at J, with 10 bases between the two ends. In DNA, the CDR3 is TGTGCCAGCAGCTCTGACAGCCACAATGAGCAGTTCTTC. It codes for CASSSDSHNEQFF.

The chain is built from TRBV5-1 and TRBJ2-5; D is possibly TRBD2 (6 bases). The CDR3 is 15 residues long. V lost 2 bases, J lost 11 bases, and 22 bases lay in between. Germline lookup yields CDR1 SGHRS and CDR2 YFSETQ. The CDR3 protein is CASSFLAVKSNEQYF. The CDR3 DNA reads TGCGCCAGCAGCTTTTTAGCGGTTAAGTCAAATGAGCAGTACTTC.

A remark on this clonotype: One end of the junction is discordant with germline, which a read error may explain. The gene calls are TRBV20-1 and TRBJ1-4; 9 bases match TRBD1. The CDR3 is made up of 14 amino acids. The germline V gene encodes CDR1 DFQATT and CDR2 SNEGSKA (reference sequence). Written as DNA, the CDR3 is TGCGGTGCTGGGACAGGGAATGGTAATGAAAAACTGTTTTTT. Translation: CGAGTGNGNEKLFF.

The V and J genes are TRBV7-9 and TRBJ2-5; the D call may be TRBD1 or TRBD2 (5 bases each). The CDR3 totals 16 residues. The germline CDR1 and CDR2 sequences are SEHNR and FQNEAQ (reference sequence). The V end lost 5 bases, the J end lost 5 bases, and 21 bases lay between the germline ends. CDR3 amino acids: CASSIETEGMMETQYF. Here the CDR3 DNA reads TGTGCCAGCAGCATAGAGACTGAGGGGATGATGGAGACCCAGTACTTC.

The chain links TRBV7-6 to TRBJ2-1, with D perhaps matching TRBD1 or TRBD2 (6 bases each). This CDR3 contains 15 residues. The ends were cut back, 2 bases at V and 7 bases at J, with 15 bases in the middle. Germline V gene data show CDR1 as SGHVS and CDR2 as FNYEAQ. As DNA, the CDR3 is TGTGCCAGCAGCTTATTTTGGGGGGCCGGGAATGAGCAGTTCTTC. Translated: CASSLFWGAGNEQFF.

Regarding this clonotype: This may stem from a read error, because a much larger clone lies one nucleotide away. This chain uses TRBV29-1 with TRBJ2-7; 11 bases are shared with TRBD1. The CDR3 contains 14 residues. Germline V gene sequence: CDR1 SQVTM, CDR2 ANQGSEA. After removal of 0 bases from V and 7 bases from J, the junction contained 5 bases not matched to a gene. CDR3 DNA: TGCAGCGTTGAAGATTGGACAGGGGGCAATGAGCAGTACTTC. Translation gives CSVEDWTGGNEQYF.

The CDR3 bases are TGTGCCATCAGTGAGCGGACAGGGTGGCCCTACGAGCAGTACTTC. Protein: CAISERTGWPYEQYF. J is TRBJ2-5 and V is TRBV10-3, with 8 nucleotides matching TRBD1. The J call may be in error: the DNA end matches TRBJ2-7 better. CDR1 and CDR2 from the germline V gene are ENHRY and SYGVKD. The CDR3 length is 15 residues.

This clonotype was counted a few times. The chain uses TRBV6-2 or TRBV6-3 and TRBJ2-5; possibly TRBD1 for D (6 bases). CDR1 MNHEY and CDR2 SVGEGT come from the germline V gene. This CDR3 contains 13 residues. The V end was cut by 8 bases, the J end by 2 bases, with 12 bases between. The CDR3 sequence: CASGPTGQETQYF. The CDR3 coding sequence is TGTGCCAGCGGTCCTACAGGGCAAGAGACCCAGTACTTC.

The chain couples TRBV27 to TRBJ1-3; TRBD1 is a possible D gene (6 bases). V was clipped by 2 bases and J by 4 bases, with 15 bases between them. There are 16 residues in the CDR3. Germline-derived CDR1 and CDR2 are MNHEY and SMNVEV (reference sequence). DNA for the CDR3: TGTGCCAGCAGTTTAGGGGGGCAAGCTGGAGGAAACACCATATATTTT. Translated, it gives CASSLGGQAGGNTIYF.

V is TRBV28 and J is TRBJ2-3; 9 nucleotides line up with TRBD1. The J segment lost 4 bases and the V segment lost 5 bases, leaving 7 bases of the junction unmatched. The germline CDR1 and CDR2 sequences are MDHEN and SYDVKM. The CDR3 covers 15 residues. The CDR3 DNA reads TGTGCCAGCAGTCAAGGACAGGGGCGCCCAGATACGCAGTATTTT. This translates into CASSQGQGRPDTQYF.

This clonotype has just a few counts. The rearrangement uses TRBV20-1 and TRBJ1-2; D not certain. This CDR3 is built from 13 residues. The ends were cut back, 2 bases at V and 5 bases at J, with 12 bases in the middle. Germline assignment: CDR1 DFQATT and CDR2 SNEGSKA (reference sequence). The CDR3 nucleotides read TGCAGTGCTAGATTTGTCAGCTCGTATGGCTACACCTTC. Encoded protein: CSARFVSSYGYTF.

The rearrangement links TRBV6-5 to TRBJ1-2, with 7 bases aligning to TRBD1. The germline V gene has CDR1 MNHEY and CDR2 SVGAGI. With V trimmed by 4 bases and J by 5 bases, 7 bases remained unmatched. This CDR3 has 14 residues. The CDR3 protein is CASSSQGGKYGYTF. In DNA, the CDR3 is TGTGCCAGCAGTTCCCAGGGGGGAAAGTATGGCTACACCTTC.

On this clonotype: This may be a read error, as it is one base from a much larger clone. This chain uses TRBV20-1 with TRBJ2-7; 8 positions agree with TRBD1. Looked up from germline, CDR1 is DFQATT and CDR2 is SNEGSKA (reference sequence). The CDR3 is made up of 13 amino acids. The CDR3: CGVRAGGTYEQYF. The CDR3 nucleotides read TGCGGTGTAAGGGCAGGGGGCACCTACGAGCAGTACTTC.

This clonotype was found a few times. This chain links TRBV12-3 or TRBV12-4 with TRBJ1-5; possibly TRBD1 for D (5 bases). V was trimmed by 1 base and J by 3 bases, leaving 10 bases between them. The CDR3 covers 15 residues. The CDR3 loop is CASSLGQGINQPQHF. The CDR3 DNA reads TGTGCCAGCAGTTTAGGGCAGGGTATCAATCAGCCCCAGCATTTT.

This clonotype was detected only once. The chain has TRBV12-3 or TRBV12-4 and TRBJ2-1; 9 nucleotides match TRBD2. V trimming: 7 bases; J trimming: 13 bases; junction bases outside the gene matches: 11. The CDR3 is made up of 13 amino acids. As DNA, the CDR3 is TGTGCCAGCATCGTGGGATTAGCGGGGGTACAGTTCTTC. Amino acids: CASIVGLAGVQFF.

This chain uses TRBV12-3 or TRBV12-4 with TRBJ1-1; no firm D call. V was pared by 5 bases and J by 2 bases, with 21 bases between. The CDR3 is 17 amino acids. The CDR3 DNA follows: TGTGCCAGCAGTCGCGCCAGATCGGGAGGAGCTAACACTGAAGCTTTCTTT. This encodes CASSRARSGGANTEAFF.

V gene TRBV12-5 combines with J gene TRBJ2-2; D unclear. This CDR3 is built from 13 residues. Germline V gene sequence: CDR1 LGHNT, CDR2 FRNRAP. V lost 2 bases and J lost 5, with 6 bases in between. The CDR3 protein is CASGLLGTGELFF. The CDR3 DNA is TGTGCTAGTGGTTTGTTAGGAACCGGGGAGCTGTTTTTT.

This rearrangement joins TRBV3-1 to TRBJ1-2; D remains ambiguous. Trimming took off 5 bases at V and 4 bases at J, with 11 bases between the two ends. This CDR3 is 13 amino acids long. CDR1 LGHDT and CDR2 YNNKEL come from the germline V gene (reference sequence). The CDR3 spells CASSETRIYGYTF. CDR3 bases: TGTGCCAGCAGCGAGACACGGATCTATGGCTACACCTTC.

The V call is TRBV9, the J call TRBJ1-2; the D gene is possibly TRBD1 (5 bases). This CDR3 is 14 amino acids long. Germline V gene lookup returns CDR1 SGDLS and CDR2 YYNGEE. Trimming stripped 0 bases from V and 8 bases from J, with 14 bases between. CDR3 loop: CASSVGIDSLGYTF. The CDR3 DNA reads TGTGCCAGCAGCGTAGGAATCGACAGCCTAGGCTACACCTTC.

As regards this clonotype: A much larger clone sits a single nucleotide away, making a read error possible. The chain couples TRBV20-1 to TRBJ2-1; TRBD1 matches 9 bases. The length of the CDR3 is 14 residues. Germline V gene sequence: CDR1 DFQATT, CDR2 SNEGSKA (reference sequence). The chain's CDR3 is CSARDTGGKNDQFF. In nucleotides, the CDR3 is TGCAGTGCTAGAGATACAGGGGGCAAGAATGATCAGTTCTTC.

In DNA form, the CDR3 reads TGTGCCAGCAGTGGCGGAGAAGGGGGCACTGAAGCTTTCTTT. Its translation: CASSGGEGGTEAFF. The gene calls are TRBV6-1 and TRBJ1-1; the D gene is possibly TRBD1 (6 bases). The CDR3 sequence is 14 residues long. Trimming left V 4 bases short and J 4 bases short, with 13 bases between. Germline V lookup: CDR1 MNHNS, CDR2 SASEGT.

The chain has TRBV6-2 or TRBV6-3 and TRBJ2-1; no firm D call. The germline gives CDR1 MNHEY, CDR2 SVGEGT. The length of the CDR3 is 12 residues. Trimming shortened V by 10 bases and J by 5 bases, and 12 bases separated the two germline ends. In DNA, the CDR3 is TGTGCCACCCGACCATGGCACAATGAGCAGTTCTTC. The encoded protein is CATRPWHNEQFF.

There are a few counts of this clonotype. The V and J genes are TRBV6-2 or TRBV6-3 and TRBJ2-1, with 9 nucleotides matching TRBD2. CDR3 size: 17 residues. The V gene's germline CDR1 is MNHEY and CDR2 SVGEGT. V was pared by 6 bases and J by 0 bases, with 9 bases of the junction left unmatched. The CDR3: CASRLAGWRSSYNEQFF. CDR3 nucleotides: TGTGCCAGCAGACTAGCGGGTTGGAGGAGCTCCTACAATGAGCAGTTCTTC.

The chain has TRBV12-3 or TRBV12-4 and TRBJ2-2; possibly TRBD1 for D (5 bases). Trimming removed 6 bases at V and 4 bases at J, with 12 bases between. This CDR3 has 14 amino acids. CDR3: CASRPDRPTGELFF. The CDR3 DNA is TGTGCCAGCAGGCCCGACAGACCCACCGGGGAGCTGTTTTTT.

V and J are TRBV28 and TRBJ2-1, with TRBD2 as a possible D gene (6 bases). V dropped 2 bases and J dropped 8 bases, with 16 bases sitting between them. The germline V gene has CDR1 MDHEN and CDR2 SYDVKM. The CDR3 is made up of 15 amino acids. The CDR3 here is CASSLPNPGEDEQFF. DNA of the CDR3: TGTGCCAGCAGTTTACCCAATCCCGGGGAGGATGAGCAGTTCTTC.

This chain connects TRBV7-6 to TRBJ1-4; the match to TRBD1 covers 12 bases. With V trimmed by 5 bases and J by 4 bases, 14 bases remained unmatched. The CDR3 extends over 19 amino acids. Germline V gene sequence: CDR1 SGHVS, CDR2 FNYEAQ. The CDR3 region is CASSPGPGTGGLDNEKLFF. The CDR3 region has the DNA TGTGCCAGCAGCCCGGGTCCCGGGACAGGGGGCTTGGATAATGAAAAACTGTTTTTT. Combining the CDR3 with reference TRBV7-6 and TRBJ1-4 gives the whole variable domain GAGVSQSPRYKVTKRGQDVALRCDPISGHVSLYWYRQALGQGPEFLTYFNYEAQQDKSGLPNDRFSAERPEGSISTLTIQRTEQRDSAMYRCASSPGPGTGGLDNEKLFFGSGTQLSVL.

This clonotype came up once. The V and J genes are TRBV5-1 and TRBJ2-5; the match to TRBD2 covers 11 bases. The CDR3 is made up of 16 amino acids. Germline CDR1 and CDR2: SGHRS and YFSETQ. The junction had 7 bases not matched to a gene; V was cut back by 4 bases and J by 2 bases. CDR3 in amino acids: CASSNRLAGNQETQYF. The CDR3 nucleotides read TGCGCCAGCAGCAACCGACTAGCGGGGAATCAAGAGACCCAGTACTTC.

A remark on this clonotype: The germline gene is not matched at one end of the junction; a read error may be the cause. The chain combines TRBV30 with TRBJ1-5; TRBD1 aligns across 9 bases. The CDR3 is 13 residues long. Germline lookup yields CDR1 GTSNPN and CDR2 SVGIG (reference sequence). DNA for the CDR3: TGTGCCTGGAGTAAGGGACAGGGTATGCCCCAGAATTTT. Encoded protein: CAWSKGQGMPQNF.

The V gene is TRBV20-1, the J gene TRBJ1-5; D ambiguous. This CDR3 region has 13 residues. CDR1 and CDR2 (germline): DFQATT, SNEGSKA (reference sequence). Here the CDR3 DNA reads TGCAGCGCCATCGACACGAGCAATCAGCCCCAGCATTTT. It yields the protein CSAIDTSNQPQHF.